Shown below are 23 T cell receptor beta chains from a single sample sequenced in a study of blood T cell repertoires in COVID-19. Libraries were prepared by immunoSEQ multiplex PCR; TCRdb keeps only in-frame clonotypes and omits some of them. The sample carries 300,000 to 350,000 clones, about nine tenths recorded once. Sequenced sample: peripheral blood. The receptors stem from a young woman with COVID-19, enrolled during active disease.

The chain has TRBV28 and TRBJ1-1; 8 positions match TRBD1. CDR3 length: 18 amino acids. CDR1 MDHEN and CDR2 SYDVKM come from the germline V gene. The junction had 12 bases not matched to a gene; V was cut back by 3 bases and J by 0 bases. The CDR3 spells CASSFIGDRRALNTEAFF. As DNA, the CDR3 is TGTGCCAGCAGTTTCATAGGGGACAGGAGGGCCCTGAACACTGAAGCTTTCTTT.

The V and J genes are TRBV7-2 and TRBJ2-3, with D hard to call. In germline, CDR1 is SGHTA, CDR2 FQGNSA. The CDR3 consists of 13 residues. The germline V and J ends were trimmed by 3 bases and 2 bases, with 6 bases remaining between them. The CDR3, as DNA: TGTGCCAGCAGCTTTTTAGACACAGATACGCAGTATTTT. Its protein product is CASSFLDTDTQYF.

The rearrangement joins TRBV6-5 to TRBJ2-1; maybe TRBD2 (6 bases). V was trimmed by 4 bases and J by 4 bases, leaving 17 bases between them. CDR1 MNHEY and CDR2 SVGAGI come from the germline V gene. There are 16 residues in the CDR3. The chain's CDR3 is CASSLREPMGYNEQFF. The CDR3 DNA reads TGTGCCAGCAGTTTGCGGGAACCCATGGGGTACAATGAGCAGTTCTTC.

The rearrangement links TRBV7-2 to TRBJ1-2, with TRBD1 matching over 7 bases. CDR1 is SGHTA and CDR2 is FQGNSA in the germline V gene. The CDR3 consists of 13 residues. Unmatched junction bases numbered 6, after V lost 5 bases and J lost 6 bases. The CDR3 here is CASSLRTGDGYTF. CDR3 bases: TGTGCCAGCAGCCTTAGGACAGGAGATGGCTACACCTTC.

For this clone: This CDR3 is also generated by other DNA sequences in the sample. J is TRBJ2-5 and V is TRBV30, with TRBD1 as a possible D gene (6 bases). CDR1 and CDR2 from the germline V gene are GTSNPN and SVGIG (reference sequence). CDR3 length equals 13 residues. Trimming cost V 2 bases and J 1 base, with 8 bases left between them. The CDR3 here is CAWSRGTQETQYF. In DNA, the CDR3 is TGTGCCTGGAGTAGGGGGACCCAAGAGACCCAGTACTTC. The full variable domain, completed using reference TRBV30 and TRBJ2-5, is SQTIHQWPATLVQPVGSPLSLECTVEGTSNPNLYWYRQAAGRGLQLLFYSVGIGQISSEVPQNLSASRPQDRQFILSSKKLLLSDSGFYLCAWSRGTQETQYFGPGTRLLVL.

As regards this clone: An end of the junction differs from the germline gene, which may be a read error. The chain couples TRBV7-7 to TRBJ1-3; 10 bases fit TRBD1. The germline V gene has CDR1 SSHAT and CDR2 FNYEAQ (reference sequence). This CDR3 has 15 residues. The CDR3 nucleotides read TGTGCTAGCAGCGCGGGACAGGGGTTAGGAAACACCATATATTTT. Protein sequence: CASSAGQGLGNTIYF. Full variable domain (missing parts from reference TRBV7-7 and TRBJ1-3): GAGVSQSPRYKVTKRGQDVTLRCDPISSHATLYWYQQALGQGPEFLTYFNYEAQPDKSGLPSDRFSAERPEGSISTLTIQRTEQRDSAMYRCASSAGQGLGNTIYFGEGSWLTVV.

The genes are TRBV15 and TRBJ2-1; D is perhaps TRBD2 (6 bases). Germline loops: CDR1 LNHNV, CDR2 YYDKDF (reference sequence). Trimming stripped 4 bases from V and 9 bases from J, with 16 bases between. The CDR3 is made up of 14 amino acids. In DNA form, the CDR3 reads TGTGCCACCAGCACGGGGGATAGTTGGGGTGAGCAGTTCTTC. It yields the protein CATSTGDSWGEQFF. Drawing the rest from reference TRBV15 and TRBJ2-1, the complete variable domain is DAMVIQNPRYQVTQFGKPVTLSCSQTLNHNVMYWYQQKSSQAPKLLFHYYDKDFNNEADTPDNFQSRRPNTSFCFLDIRSPGLGDTAMYLCATSTGDSWGEQFFGPGTRLTVL.

V and J are TRBV24-1 and TRBJ1-4, with 8 nucleotides matching TRBD1. The CDR3 spans 16 residues. Trimming took 4 bases from V and 5 from J; bases not matched to a gene: 8. The V gene's germline CDR1 is KGHDR and CDR2 SFDVKD. The CDR3 DNA reads TGTGCCACCAGTGACCCTCGACAGGGGAAGAATGAAAAACTGTTTTTT. Translating it yields CATSDPRQGKNEKLFF.

This clone came up a few times. The chain is built from TRBV30 and TRBJ1-5; 9 nucleotides agree with TRBD1. CDR3 length equals 15 residues. V lost 3 bases, J lost 2 bases, and 5 bases stayed unmatched. Germline CDR1 GTSNPN, CDR2 SVGIG (reference sequence). CDR3 bases: TGTGCCTGGAGCGGGGACAGGGACGGCAATCAGCCCCAGCATTTT. Its translation is CAWSGDRDGNQPQHF.

The chain carries TRBV19 and TRBJ1-2; the D gene is possibly TRBD1 (6 bases). The CDR3 sequence is 14 residues long. The germline gives CDR1 LNHDA, CDR2 SQIVND (reference sequence). V was shortened by 5 bases and J by 2 bases, with 12 bases between the two germline ends. CDR3: CASSVRGQNYGYTF. The DNA of the CDR3 is TGTGCCAGTAGTGTCAGGGGCCAAAACTATGGCTACACCTTC.

The rearrangement uses TRBV19 and TRBJ1-1; D is unclear. V dropped 10 bases and J dropped 6 bases, with 12 bases sitting between them. The CDR3 has 11 amino acids. The germline gives CDR1 LNHDA, CDR2 SQIVND (reference sequence). Here the CDR3 reads CATRGQSEAFF. CDR3 bases: TGTGCCACCCGCGGCCAGTCTGAAGCTTTCTTT. Full variable domain (rest looked up from reference TRBV19 and TRBJ1-1): DGGITQSPKYLFRKEGQNVTLSCEQNLNHDAMYWYRQDPGQGLRLIYYSQIVNDFQKGDIAEGYSVSREKKESFPLTVTSAQKNPTAFYLCATRGQSEAFFGQGTRLTVV.

The rearrangement uses TRBV29-1 and TRBJ1-2; D is undetermined. Trimming shortened V by 7 bases and J by 7 bases, and 16 bases separated the two germline ends. The germline gives CDR1 SQVTM, CDR2 ANQGSEA. This CDR3 has 12 residues. CDR3 in DNA: TGCAGCGATGAGAGTTCGAGGAGTGGCTACACCTTC. It encodes CSDESSRSGYTF.

For the CDR3, the DNA is TGTGCCAGCTCGGAGGGACTAGTCACCTCCGGGGAGCTGTTTTTT. Translated: CASSEGLVTSGELFF. V and J are TRBV18 and TRBJ2-2, with TRBD2 matching 8 bases. With V trimmed by 6 bases and J by 6 bases, 9 bases remained unmatched. This CDR3 comprises 15 residues. Germline values: CDR1 KGHSH, CDR2 LQKENI.

This chain connects TRBV6-5 to TRBJ1-5; 8 nucleotides align to TRBD1. Germline V CDR1 and CDR2: MNHEY, SVGAGI. The junction had 3 bases not matched to a gene; V was cut back by 7 bases and J by 1 base. This CDR3 contains 14 residues. CDR3 in amino acids: CASTGQGSNQPQHF. The DNA of the CDR3 is TGTGCCAGCACTGGACAGGGAAGCAATCAGCCCCAGCATTTT.

This clone was seen only once. This chain uses TRBV7-9 with TRBJ1-1, with D tentatively TRBD1 (5 bases). This CDR3 is built from 14 residues. V lost 4 bases, J lost 4 bases, and 13 bases lay in between. Germline CDR1 and CDR2: SEHNR and FQNEAQ (reference sequence). The CDR3 loop is CASSSPGLLTEAFF. CDR3 bases: TGTGCCAGCAGCTCTCCGGGACTGCTCACTGAAGCTTTCTTT.

V usage is TRBV14 and J usage is TRBJ2-7, with 10 bases fitting TRBD1. The CDR3 runs 14 residues. CDR1 and CDR2 (germline): SGHDN, FVKESK. The junction had 1 base not matched to a gene; V was cut back by 3 bases and J by 2 bases. The CDR3 nucleotides read TGTGCCAGCAGCCATGGGACAGGGGCCTACGAGCAGTACTTC. Amino acids: CASSHGTGAYEQYF.

Only one count was recorded for this clone. Here the CDR3 DNA reads TGTGCCAGCAGCCAAGACGCGCAAGCTGAGCAGTTCTTC. Protein product: CASSQDAQAEQFF. V gene TRBV3-1 (or the pseudogene TRBV3-2) combines with J gene TRBJ2-1; no definite D call. The V and J ends lost 0 bases and 9 bases respectively, with 9 bases between them. Germline V gene sequence: CDR1 LGHDT, CDR2 YNNKEL (reference sequence). There are 13 residues in the CDR3.

CDR3 residues: CASSSRIDRLATDTQYF. The DNA for the CDR3 is TGCGCCAGCAGCTCAAGGATTGACAGGTTAGCCACAGATACGCAGTATTTT. The J gene is TRBJ2-3, the V gene TRBV5-1, with a tentative D call TRBD1 (6 bases). In germline, CDR1 is SGHRS, CDR2 YFSETQ. The CDR3 sequence is 17 residues long. V was trimmed by 3 bases and J by 2 bases, leaving 19 bases between them. Together with reference TRBV5-1 and TRBJ2-3, the CDR3 gives the full variable domain: KAGVTQTPRYLIKTRGQQVTLSCSPISGHRSVSWYQQTPGQGLQFLFEYFSETQRNKGNFPGRFSGRQFSNSRSEMNVSTLELGDSALYLCASSSRIDRLATDTQYFGPGTRLTVL.

V is TRBV11-2 and J is TRBJ2-3, with 14 bases aligning to TRBD2. V trimming: 4 bases; J trimming: 5 bases; junction bases outside the gene matches: 8. Germline CDR1 is SGHAT and CDR2 is FQNNGV. The CDR3 is 17 amino acids. The CDR3 region has the DNA TGTGCCAGCAGCTCCCAGACTAGCGGGAGGGCTGTAGATACGCAGTATTTT. Translated: CASSSQTSGRAVDTQYF.

V usage is TRBV25-1 and J usage is TRBJ1-6; D is perhaps TRBD1 (5 bases). Trimming stripped 1 base from V and 10 bases from J, with 20 bases between. The CDR3 sequence is 17 residues long. Looked up from germline, CDR1 is MGHDK and CDR2 is SYGVNS. In DNA form, the CDR3 reads TGTGCCAGCAGTGAATGGAGGTCGGAGGGACCGGAATCACCCCTCCACTTT. This encodes CASSEWRSEGPESPLHF.

The chain links TRBV7-9 to TRBJ1-6; TRBD1 aligns across 7 bases. CDR1 is SEHNR and CDR2 is FQNEAQ in the germline V gene (reference sequence). The CDR3 is 18 residues long. With V trimmed by 6 bases and J by 0 bases, 11 bases remained unmatched. The CDR3 spells CASRGLGGPSSYNSPLHF. For the CDR3, the DNA is TGTGCCAGCAGGGGTTTAGGGGGCCCCAGCTCCTATAATTCACCCCTCCACTTT.

This clone occurred a few times. The V call is TRBV19, the J call TRBJ1-1, with D unresolved. CDR1 and CDR2 (germline): LNHDA, SQIVND (reference sequence). The CDR3 has 14 amino acids. V was clipped by 7 bases and J by 9 bases, with 21 bases between them. CDR3 sequence reads: CASTSVEGSAKAFF. The DNA for the CDR3 is TGTGCCAGTACATCAGTTGAGGGTTCGGCTAAAGCTTTCTTT. The complete variable domain, with remaining parts taken from reference TRBV19 and TRBJ1-1, reads DGGITQSPKYLFRKEGQNVTLSCEQNLNHDAMYWYRQDPGQGLRLIYYSQIVNDFQKGDIAEGYSVSREKKESFPLTVTSAQKNPTAFYLCASTSVEGSAKAFFGQGTRLTVV.

Details on this clone: A junction end diverges from the germline sequence, so it may reflect a read error. The V and J genes are TRBV7-7 and TRBJ2-3; TRBD2 matches at 9 bases. The CDR3 is 15 residues long. Germline values: CDR1 SSHAT, CDR2 FNYEAQ (reference sequence). CDR3 DNA sequence: TGTGCTAGCAGCTTAGGCGGGGGGGCGACAGATACGCAGTATTTT. Translating gives CASSLGGGATDTQYF.